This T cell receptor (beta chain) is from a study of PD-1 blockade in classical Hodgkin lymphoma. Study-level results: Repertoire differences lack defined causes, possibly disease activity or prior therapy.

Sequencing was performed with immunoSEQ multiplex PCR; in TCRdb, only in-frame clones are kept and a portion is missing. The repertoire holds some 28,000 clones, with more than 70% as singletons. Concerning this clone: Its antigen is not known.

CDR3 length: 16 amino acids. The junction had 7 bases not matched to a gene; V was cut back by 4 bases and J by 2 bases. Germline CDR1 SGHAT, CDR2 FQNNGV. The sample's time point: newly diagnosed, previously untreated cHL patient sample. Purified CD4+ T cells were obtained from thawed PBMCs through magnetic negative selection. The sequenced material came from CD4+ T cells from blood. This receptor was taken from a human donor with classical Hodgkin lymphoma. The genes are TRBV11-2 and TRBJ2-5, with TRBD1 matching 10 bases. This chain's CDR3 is CASSSDRGPMQETQYF. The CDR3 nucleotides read TGTGCCAGCAGCTCCGACAGGGGGCCCATGCAAGAGACCCAGTACTTC. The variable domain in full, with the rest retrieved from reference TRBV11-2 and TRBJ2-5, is EAGVAQSPRYKIIEKRQSVAFWCNPISGHATLYWYQQILGQGPKLLIQFQNNGVVDDSQLPKDRFSAERLKGVDSTLKIQPAKLEDSAVYLCASSSDRGPMQETQYFGPGTRLLVL.